The source of this T cell receptor beta chain is a study of blood T cell repertoires in COVID-19. CDR1 and CDR2 (germline): SGHAT, FQNNGV. J gave up 5 bases and V 3 bases, and 4 bases lay outside the gene matches. The CDR3 has 14 residues. Here immunoSEQ multiplex PCR was the method, and the copy in TCRdb shows in-frame clones only, minus some. The data contain 40,000 to 55,000 clones, about 83% of them seen just once; the ten biggest clones take up roughly 5.2%. The specimen was peripheral blood. The chain recombines TRBV11-2 with TRBJ2-3; TRBD2 matches at 8 bases. This TCR came from a human donor in a cohort sampled during active COVID-19. CDR3 region: CASSLGTRGDTQYF. The CDR3 region has the DNA TGTGCCAGCAGCTTGGGGACTAGGGGAGATACGCAGTATTTT.